A single sample gave rise to the 17 T cell receptor beta chains below, sequenced in a study of T cell responses to AZD1222 COVID-19 vaccine. Clones were read by immunoSEQ multiplex PCR, and TCRdb kept only the in-frame ones, dropping some. Among about 130,000 clones listed, over 90% were seen once. Source: peripheral blood, taken on day 0 of AZD1222 vaccination. The receptors were gathered from an adult in good health.

This clone is a singleton in its sample. V usage is TRBV7-8 and J usage is TRBJ2-3; TRBD2 agrees at 12 bases. CDR1 and CDR2 (germline): SGHVS, FQNEAQ. The CDR3 runs 16 residues. With 2 bases clipped from V and 5 bases from J, the junction kept 5 bases outside the gene matches. CDR3 nucleotide sequence: TGTGCCAGCAGCTTACTAGCGGGGGGGTTTGGAGATACGCAGTATTTT. Residues: CASSLLAGGFGDTQYF.

V and J are TRBV18 and TRBJ1-5; 8 bases are a match to TRBD1. Looked up from germline, CDR1 is KGHSH and CDR2 is LQKENI. The CDR3 is made up of 16 amino acids. The junction had 4 bases not matched to a gene; V was cut back by 2 bases and J by 1 base. The CDR3 loop reads CASSPEGDRSNQPQHF. CDR3 DNA: TGTGCCAGCTCACCAGAGGGGGACAGGAGCAATCAGCCCCAGCATTTT.

The chain is built from TRBV5-5 and TRBJ2-2, with D possibly being TRBD1 (6 bases). CDR3 length: 17 residues. Germline V gene lookup returns CDR1 SGHKS and CDR2 YYEKEE (reference sequence). V lost 4 bases, J lost 6 bases, and 22 bases lay in between. CDR3 DNA sequence: TGTGCCAGCAGCGGACCAATCCGACAGGCGGTCTCCGGGGAGCTGTTTTTT. Translation: CASSGPIRQAVSGELFF.

The rearrangement joins TRBV9 to TRBJ2-7, with a weak D call TRBD1 (5 bases). CDR1 is SGDLS, CDR2 YYNGEE, per germline. V gave up 3 bases and J gave up 5 bases, with 12 bases separating them. The CDR3 contains 13 residues. CDR3 sequence (DNA): TGTGCCAGCAGCGCCGCCAGGGCCGACGAGCAGTACTTC. Encoded protein: CASSAARADEQYF. Looking up the rest from reference TRBV9 and TRBJ2-7 gives the full variable domain: DSGVTQTPKHLITATGQRVTLRCSPRSGDLSVYWYQQSLDQGLQFLIQYYNGEERAKGNILERFSAQQFPDLHSELNLSSLELGDSALYFCASSAARADEQYFGPGTRLTVT.

The genes are TRBV2 and TRBJ2-7; TRBD1 might be the D (5 bases). CDR1 SNHLY and CDR2 FYNNEI come from the germline V gene. The CDR3 runs to 14 residues. V was pared by 4 bases and J by 7 bases, with 17 bases between. This CDR3 is CASSVTRATREQYF. The CDR3 coding sequence is TGTGCCAGCAGTGTAACCAGGGCCACTCGAGAGCAGTACTTC.

The chain recombines TRBV18 with TRBJ2-1; D not resolved. Germline V gives CDR1 KGHSH, CDR2 LQKENI. The CDR3 has 14 amino acids. Between the trimmed V and J ends, which lost 3 bases and 4 bases, there was a span of 10 bases. CDR3 sequence: CASSPGSPYNEQFF. DNA of the CDR3: TGTGCCAGCTCACCGGGTTCTCCGTACAATGAGCAGTTCTTC.

The V call is TRBV6-5, the J call TRBJ1-1, with TRBD1 identical over 9 bases. Germline trimming cut 2 bases from V and 10 bases from J; bases unmatched to any gene: 5. The length of the CDR3 is 13 residues. Per the germline V gene, CDR1 is MNHEY and CDR2 is SVGAGI. DNA for the CDR3: TGTGCCAGCAGTTACGTGGGGACAGGGTTAGCTTTCTTT. Protein: CASSYVGTGLAFF.

The chain joins TRBV7-2 to TRBJ1-1; D uncertain. In germline, CDR1 is SGHTA, CDR2 FQGNSA. V was trimmed by 5 bases and J by 1 base, leaving 11 bases between them. This CDR3 has 14 residues. CDR3 sequence: CASSSGRTNTEAFF. Written as DNA, the CDR3 is TGTGCCAGCAGCAGCGGACGGACGAACACTGAAGCTTTCTTT.

J is TRBJ1-4 and V is TRBV6-5; no definite D call. Between the trimmed V and J ends, which lost 1 base and 2 bases, there was a span of 8 bases. The CDR3 is 15 residues long. CDR1 is MNHEY, CDR2 SVGAGI, per germline. In nucleotides, the CDR3 is TGTGCCAGCAGTTACTTTGGGTATACTAATGAAAAACTGTTTTTT. As protein: CASSYFGYTNEKLFF.

The genes are TRBV7-9 and TRBJ1-5, with D unclear. The V end lost 2 bases, the J end lost 6 bases, and 5 bases lay between the germline ends. Germline loops: CDR1 SEHNR, CDR2 FQNEAQ (reference sequence). The CDR3 totals 12 residues. Written as DNA, the CDR3 is TGTGCCAGCAGCTTATCTAGTCAGCCCCAGCATTTT. Residues: CASSLSSQPQHF.

This chain connects TRBV11-2 to TRBJ1-1; weak D call: TRBD1 (5 bases). The ends were cut back, 3 bases at V and 6 bases at J, with 11 bases in the middle. The V gene's germline CDR1 is SGHAT and CDR2 FQNNGV. This CDR3 is built from 13 residues. The DNA for the CDR3 is TGTGCCAGCAGCTTTGAGGGGTGGGCTGAAGCTTTCTTT. Amino acids: CASSFEGWAEAFF.

This clone was seen just once. The chain links TRBV19 to TRBJ1-2; TRBD1 might be the D (5 bases). The CDR3 is 12 residues long. Trimming pared 5 bases from V and 6 bases from J, leaving 10 bases between. CDR1 and CDR2 (germline): LNHDA, SQIVND (reference sequence). The CDR3 sequence is CASSVTDHGYTF. CDR3 in DNA: TGTGCCAGTAGTGTGACAGATCATGGCTACACCTTC. Combining the CDR3 with reference TRBV19 and TRBJ1-2 gives the whole variable domain DGGITQSPKYLFRKEGQNVTLSCEQNLNHDAMYWYRQDPGQGLRLIYYSQIVNDFQKGDIAEGYSVSREKKESFPLTVTSAQKNPTAFYLCASSVTDHGYTFGSGTRLTVV.

The chain joins TRBV25-1 to TRBJ2-3, with TRBD1 identical over 8 bases. J lost 2 bases, V lost 4 bases, and 14 bases had no gene match. There are 18 residues in the CDR3. Germline V gives CDR1 MGHDK, CDR2 SYGVNS. Written as DNA, the CDR3 is TGTGCCAGCAGTGGTTTGGGACAGGCCACGAGGGACACAGATACGCAGTATTTT. Translating gives CASSGLGQATRDTDTQYF.

This clone was observed a single time. The CDR3 sequence: CASSQVLGVLGYTF. In nucleotides, the CDR3 is TGTGCCAGCAGCCAAGTTCTGGGCGTACTTGGCTACACCTTC. This rearrangement joins TRBV3-1 (or the pseudogene TRBV3-2) to TRBJ1-2, with unresolved D. Trimming stripped 1 base from V and 7 bases from J, with 13 bases between. CDR3 length: 14 amino acids. Germline CDR1 reads LGHDT; CDR2 reads YNNKEL (reference sequence).

The chain recombines TRBV28 with TRBJ1-3; D unresolved. Germline CDR1 MDHEN, CDR2 SYDVKM. There are 14 residues in the CDR3. Trimming took off 7 bases at V and 0 bases at J, with 10 bases between the two ends. CDR3 DNA sequence: TGTGCCAGCAACGGCCTTTTCTCTGGAAACACCATATATTTT. Its translation is CASNGLFSGNTIYF. Together with reference TRBV28 and TRBJ1-3, the CDR3 gives the full variable domain: DVKVTQSSRYLVKRTGEKVFLECVQDMDHENMFWYRQDPGLGLRLIYFSYDVKMKEKGDIPEGYSVSREKKERFSLILESASTNQTSMYLCASNGLFSGNTIYFGEGSWLTVV.

The chain couples TRBV6-5 to TRBJ2-2; a weak D match, TRBD1 (5 bases). The V gene's germline CDR1 is MNHEY and CDR2 SVGAGI. Deletions cut 2 bases from V and 0 bases from J, with 10 bases between. The CDR3 length is 16 residues. CDR3: CASSYHRSPNTGELFF. CDR3 sequence (DNA): TGTGCCAGCAGTTACCACAGGTCCCCGAACACCGGGGAGCTGTTTTTT.

The J gene is TRBJ1-3, the V gene TRBV2, with D unclear. The CDR3 totals 13 residues. Germline-derived CDR1 and CDR2 are SNHLY and FYNNEI. Between the trimmed V and J ends, which lost 6 bases and 2 bases, there was a span of 8 bases. CDR3 DNA: TGTGCCAGCAGAGGCAGCCCTGGAAACACCATATATTTT. Its translation: CASRGSPGNTIYF.